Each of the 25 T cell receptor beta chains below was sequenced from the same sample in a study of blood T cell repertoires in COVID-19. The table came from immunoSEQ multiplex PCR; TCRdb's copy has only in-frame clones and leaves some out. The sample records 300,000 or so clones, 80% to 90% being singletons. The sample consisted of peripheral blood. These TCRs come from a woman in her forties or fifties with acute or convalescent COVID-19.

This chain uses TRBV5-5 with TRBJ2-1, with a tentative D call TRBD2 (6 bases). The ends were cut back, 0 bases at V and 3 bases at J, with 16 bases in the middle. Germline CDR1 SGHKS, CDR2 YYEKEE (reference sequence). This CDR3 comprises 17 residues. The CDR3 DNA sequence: TGTGCCAGCAGCTTGGCCGGGAGCCGGGCGGACTACAATGAGCAGTTCTTC. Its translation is CASSLAGSRADYNEQFF.

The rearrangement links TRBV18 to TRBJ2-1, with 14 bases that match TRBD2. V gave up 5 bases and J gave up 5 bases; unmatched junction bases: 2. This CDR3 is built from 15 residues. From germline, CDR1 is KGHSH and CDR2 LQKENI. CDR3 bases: TGTGCCAGCTCAGTGGGACTAGCGGGGGACAATGAGCAGTTCTTC. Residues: CASSVGLAGDNEQFF.

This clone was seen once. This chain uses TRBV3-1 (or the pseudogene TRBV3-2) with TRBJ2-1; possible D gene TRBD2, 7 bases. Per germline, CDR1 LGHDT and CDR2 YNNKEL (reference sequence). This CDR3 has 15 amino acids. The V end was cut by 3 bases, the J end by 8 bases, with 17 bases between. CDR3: CASSHGRGGRDEQFF. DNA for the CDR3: TGTGCCAGCAGCCATGGTAGGGGGGGCCGGGATGAGCAGTTCTTC.

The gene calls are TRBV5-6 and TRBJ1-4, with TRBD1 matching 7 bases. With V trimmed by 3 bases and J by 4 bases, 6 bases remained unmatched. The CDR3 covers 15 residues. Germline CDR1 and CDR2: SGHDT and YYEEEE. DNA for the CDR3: TGTGCCAGCAGCTCGTACAGGGGTATTAATGAAAAACTGTTTTTT. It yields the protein CASSSYRGINEKLFF. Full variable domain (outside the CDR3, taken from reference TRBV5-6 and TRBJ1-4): DAGVTQSPTHLIKTRGQQVTLRCSPKSGHDTVSWYQQALGQGPQFIFQYYEEEERQRGNFPDRFSGHQFPNYSSELNVNALLLGDSALYLCASSSYRGINEKLFFGSGTQLSVL.

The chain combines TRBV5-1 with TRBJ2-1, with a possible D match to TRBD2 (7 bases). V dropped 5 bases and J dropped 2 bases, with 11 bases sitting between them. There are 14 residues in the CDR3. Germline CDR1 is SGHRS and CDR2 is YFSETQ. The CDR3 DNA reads TGCGCCAGCAGTTCCGGGGGGCCCTACAATGAGCAGTTCTTC. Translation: CASSSGGPYNEQFF.

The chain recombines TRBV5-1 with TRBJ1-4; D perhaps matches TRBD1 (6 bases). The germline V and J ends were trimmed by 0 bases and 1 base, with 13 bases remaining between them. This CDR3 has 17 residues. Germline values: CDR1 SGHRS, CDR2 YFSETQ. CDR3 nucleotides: TGCGCCAGCAGCTTGGGAGGACAGATGATAACTAATGAAAAACTGTTTTTT. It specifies CASSLGGQMITNEKLFF.

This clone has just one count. The CDR3 here is CASSPSGESDTQYF. As DNA, the CDR3 is TGTGCCAGCAGCCCTAGCGGGGAGTCAGATACGCAGTATTTT. V and J are TRBV7-2 and TRBJ2-3; TRBD2 agrees at 9 bases. This CDR3 region has 14 residues. Unmatched junction bases numbered 4, after V lost 5 bases and J lost 4 bases. The germline V gene has CDR1 SGHTA and CDR2 FQGNSA. Full variable domain (missing parts from reference TRBV7-2 and TRBJ2-3): GAGVSQSPSNKVTEKGKDVELRCDPISGHTALYWYRQSLGQGLEFLIYFQGNSAPDKSGLPSDRFSAERTGGSVSTLTIQRTQQEDSAVYLCASSPSGESDTQYFGPGTRLTVL.

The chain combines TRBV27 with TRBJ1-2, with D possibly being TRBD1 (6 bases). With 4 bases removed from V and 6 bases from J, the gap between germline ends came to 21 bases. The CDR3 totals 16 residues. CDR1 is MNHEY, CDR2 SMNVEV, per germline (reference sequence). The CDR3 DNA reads TGTGCCAGCAGTTCCTATCGGGACACCCTGGCACATGGCTACACCTTC. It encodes CASSSYRDTLAHGYTF.

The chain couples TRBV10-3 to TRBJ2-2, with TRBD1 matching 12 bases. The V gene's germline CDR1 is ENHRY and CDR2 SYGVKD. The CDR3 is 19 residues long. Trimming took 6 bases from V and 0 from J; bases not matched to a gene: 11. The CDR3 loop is CAIRRSTGTGGPNTGELFF. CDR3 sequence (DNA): TGTGCCATCAGACGATCTACCGGGACAGGGGGCCCGAACACCGGGGAGCTGTTTTTT.

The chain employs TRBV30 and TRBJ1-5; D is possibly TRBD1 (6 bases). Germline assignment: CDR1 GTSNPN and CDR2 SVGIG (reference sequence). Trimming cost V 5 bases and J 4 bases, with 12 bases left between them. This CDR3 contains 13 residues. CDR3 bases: TGTGCCTGGGCCGGACAGCCGAATCAGCCCCAGCATTTT. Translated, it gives CAWAGQPNQPQHF.

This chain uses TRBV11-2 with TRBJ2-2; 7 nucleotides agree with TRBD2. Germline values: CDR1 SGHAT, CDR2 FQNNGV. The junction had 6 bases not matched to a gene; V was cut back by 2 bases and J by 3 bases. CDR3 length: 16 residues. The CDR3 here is CASSLRGGDDTGELFF. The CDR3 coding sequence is TGTGCCAGCAGCTTAAGGGGAGGGGATGACACCGGGGAGCTGTTTTTT.

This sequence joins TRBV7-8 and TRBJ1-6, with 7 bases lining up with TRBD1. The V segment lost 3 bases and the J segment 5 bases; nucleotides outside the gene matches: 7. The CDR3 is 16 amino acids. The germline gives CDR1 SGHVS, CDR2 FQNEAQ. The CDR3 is CASSLMGQLNNSPLHF. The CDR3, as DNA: TGTGCCAGCAGCTTGATGGGACAGCTTAATAATTCACCCCTCCACTTT.

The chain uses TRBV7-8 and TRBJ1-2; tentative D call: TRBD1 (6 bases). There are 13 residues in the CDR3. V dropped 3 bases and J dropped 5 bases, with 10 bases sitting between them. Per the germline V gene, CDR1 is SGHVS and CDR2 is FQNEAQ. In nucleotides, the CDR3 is TGTGCCAGCAGCTTCGGGACAACGTATGGCTACACCTTC. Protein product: CASSFGTTYGYTF.

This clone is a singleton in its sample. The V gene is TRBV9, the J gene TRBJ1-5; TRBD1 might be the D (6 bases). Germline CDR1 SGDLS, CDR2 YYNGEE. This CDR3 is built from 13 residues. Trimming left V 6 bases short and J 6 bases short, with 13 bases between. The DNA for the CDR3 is TGTGCCAGCAACAGGGAAGTTGGTCAGCCCCAGCATTTT. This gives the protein CASNREVGQPQHF.

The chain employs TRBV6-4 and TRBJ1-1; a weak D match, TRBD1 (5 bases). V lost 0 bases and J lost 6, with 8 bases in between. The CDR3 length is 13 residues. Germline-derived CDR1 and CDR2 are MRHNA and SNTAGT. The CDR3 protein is CASSDSWGAEAFF. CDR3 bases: TGTGCCAGCAGTGACTCATGGGGCGCTGAAGCTTTCTTT.

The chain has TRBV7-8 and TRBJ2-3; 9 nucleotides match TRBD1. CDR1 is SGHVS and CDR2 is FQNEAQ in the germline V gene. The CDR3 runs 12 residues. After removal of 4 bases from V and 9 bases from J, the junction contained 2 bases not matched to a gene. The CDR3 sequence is CASSWDRETQYF. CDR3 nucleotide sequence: TGTGCCAGCAGCTGGGACAGGGAGACGCAGTATTTT.

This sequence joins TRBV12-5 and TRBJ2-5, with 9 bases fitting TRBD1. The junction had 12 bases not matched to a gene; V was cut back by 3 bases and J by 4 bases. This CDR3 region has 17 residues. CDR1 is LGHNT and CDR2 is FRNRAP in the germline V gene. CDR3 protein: CASGFSTSRQGGETQYF. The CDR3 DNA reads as TGTGCTAGTGGTTTTTCGACCTCCCGACAGGGGGGAGAGACCCAGTACTTC. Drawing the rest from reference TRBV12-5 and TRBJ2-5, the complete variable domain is DARVTQTPRHKVTEMGQEVTMRCQPILGHNTVFWYRQTMMQGLELLAYFRNRAPLDDSGMPKDRFSAEMPDATLATLKIQPSEPRDSAVYFCASGFSTSRQGGETQYFGPGTRLLVL.

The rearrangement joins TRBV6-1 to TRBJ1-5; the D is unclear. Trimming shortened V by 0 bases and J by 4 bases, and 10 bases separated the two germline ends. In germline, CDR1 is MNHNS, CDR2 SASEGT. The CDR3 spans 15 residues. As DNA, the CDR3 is TGTGCCAGCAGTGAAGCGAGGGCAGAGAATCAGCCCCAGCATTTT. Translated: CASSEARAENQPQHF.

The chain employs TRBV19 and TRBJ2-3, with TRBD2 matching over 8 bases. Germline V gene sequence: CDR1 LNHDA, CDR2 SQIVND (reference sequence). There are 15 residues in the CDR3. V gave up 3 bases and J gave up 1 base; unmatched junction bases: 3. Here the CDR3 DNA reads TGTGCCAGTAGTATCCTGACTAGCGGCACAGATACGCAGTATTTT. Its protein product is CASSILTSGTDTQYF.

The CDR3 DNA reads as TGTGCCAGCAGCTTCGACAGGGCTGGAAACACCATATATTTT. Its protein product is CASSFDRAGNTIYF. The chain is built from TRBV5-6 and TRBJ1-3; 7 bases align to TRBD1. J lost 2 bases, V lost 2 bases, and 1 base had no gene match. Looked up from germline, CDR1 is SGHDT and CDR2 is YYEEEE. The CDR3 spans 14 residues. The full variable domain, in which reference TRBV5-6 and TRBJ1-3 provide the parts outside the CDR3, is DAGVTQSPTHLIKTRGQQVTLRCSPKSGHDTVSWYQQALGQGPQFIFQYYEEEERQRGNFPDRFSGHQFPNYSSELNVNALLLGDSALYLCASSFDRAGNTIYFGEGSWLTVV.

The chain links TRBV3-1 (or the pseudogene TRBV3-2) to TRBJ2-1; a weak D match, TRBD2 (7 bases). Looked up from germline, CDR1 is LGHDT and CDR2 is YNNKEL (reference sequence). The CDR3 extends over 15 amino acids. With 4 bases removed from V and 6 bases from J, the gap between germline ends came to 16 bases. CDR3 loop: CASSPLGGAINEQFF. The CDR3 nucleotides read TGTGCCAGCAGCCCCTTAGGGGGGGCTATCAATGAGCAGTTCTTC.

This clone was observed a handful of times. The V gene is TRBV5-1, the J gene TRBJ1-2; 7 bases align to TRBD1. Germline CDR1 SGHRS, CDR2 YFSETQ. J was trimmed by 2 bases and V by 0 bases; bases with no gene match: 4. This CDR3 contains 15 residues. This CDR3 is CASSLGGTANYGYTF. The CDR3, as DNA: TGCGCCAGCAGCTTGGGGGGGACAGCCAACTATGGCTACACCTTC. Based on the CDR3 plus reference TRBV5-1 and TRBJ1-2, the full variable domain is KAGVTQTPRYLIKTRGQQVTLSCSPISGHRSVSWYQQTPGQGLQFLFEYFSETQRNKGNFPGRFSGRQFSNSRSEMNVSTLELGDSALYLCASSLGGTANYGYTFGSGTRLTVV.

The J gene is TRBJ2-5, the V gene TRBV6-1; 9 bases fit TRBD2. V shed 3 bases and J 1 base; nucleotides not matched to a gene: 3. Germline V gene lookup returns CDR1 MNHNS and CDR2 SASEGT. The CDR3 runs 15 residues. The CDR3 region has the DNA TGTGCCAGCAGTGACGGACTAGCGATCCAAGAGACCCAGTACTTC. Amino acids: CASSDGLAIQETQYF.

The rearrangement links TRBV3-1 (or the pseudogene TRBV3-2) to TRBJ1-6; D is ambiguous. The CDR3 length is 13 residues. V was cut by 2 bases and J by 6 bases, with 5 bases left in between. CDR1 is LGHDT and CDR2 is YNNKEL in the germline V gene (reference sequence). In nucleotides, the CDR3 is TGTGCCAGCAGCCAAAGTAGTAATTCACCCCTCCACTTT. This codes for CASSQSSNSPLHF.

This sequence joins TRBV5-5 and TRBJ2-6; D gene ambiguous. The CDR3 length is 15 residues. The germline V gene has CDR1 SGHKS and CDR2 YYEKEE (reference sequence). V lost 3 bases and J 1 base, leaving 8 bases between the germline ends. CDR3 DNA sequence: TGTGCCAGCAGCTCCGTCCGTTCTGGGGCCAACGTCCTGACTTTC. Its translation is CASSSVRSGANVLTF.